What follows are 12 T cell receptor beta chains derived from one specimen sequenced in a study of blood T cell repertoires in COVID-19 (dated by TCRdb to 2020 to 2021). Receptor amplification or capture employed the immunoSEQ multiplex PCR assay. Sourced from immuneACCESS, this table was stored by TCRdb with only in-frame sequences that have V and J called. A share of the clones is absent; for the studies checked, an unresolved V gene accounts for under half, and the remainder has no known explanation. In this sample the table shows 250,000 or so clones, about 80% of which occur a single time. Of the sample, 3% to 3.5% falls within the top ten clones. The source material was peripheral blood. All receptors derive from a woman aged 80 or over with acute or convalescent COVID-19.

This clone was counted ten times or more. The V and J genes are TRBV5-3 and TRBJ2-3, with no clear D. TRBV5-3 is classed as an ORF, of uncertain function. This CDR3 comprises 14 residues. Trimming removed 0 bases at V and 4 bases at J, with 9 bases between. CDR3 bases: TGTGCCAGAAGCTTGGCTCCATTAGCAGATACGCAGTATTTT. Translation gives CARSLAPLADTQYF.

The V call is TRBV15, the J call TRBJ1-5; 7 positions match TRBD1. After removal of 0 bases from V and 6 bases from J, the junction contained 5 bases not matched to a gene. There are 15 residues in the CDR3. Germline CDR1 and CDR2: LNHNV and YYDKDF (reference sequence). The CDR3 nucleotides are TGTGCCACCAGCAGAGATCAAGGGGGCGGTCAGCCCCAGCATTTT. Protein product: CATSRDQGGGQPQHF.

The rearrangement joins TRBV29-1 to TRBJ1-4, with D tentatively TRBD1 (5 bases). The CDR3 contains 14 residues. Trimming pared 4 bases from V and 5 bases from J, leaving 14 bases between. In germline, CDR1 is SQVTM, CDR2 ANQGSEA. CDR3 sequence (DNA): TGCAGCGTTGCCTCGGCAGGGTGGAATGAAAAACTGTTTTTT. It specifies CSVASAGWNEKLFF. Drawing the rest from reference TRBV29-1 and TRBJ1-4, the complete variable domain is SAVISQKPSRDICQRGTSLTIQCQVDSQVTMMFWYRQQPGQSLTLIATANQGSEATYESGFVIDKFPISRPNLTFSTLTVSNMSPEDSSIYLCSVASAGWNEKLFFGSGTQLSVL.

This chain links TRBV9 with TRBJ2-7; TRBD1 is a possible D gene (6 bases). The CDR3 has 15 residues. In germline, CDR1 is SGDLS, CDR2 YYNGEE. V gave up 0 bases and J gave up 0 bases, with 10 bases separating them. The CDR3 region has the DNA TGTGCCAGCAGCGTAGGACAGGCGAGCTCCTACGAGCAGTACTTC. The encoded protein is CASSVGQASSYEQYF.

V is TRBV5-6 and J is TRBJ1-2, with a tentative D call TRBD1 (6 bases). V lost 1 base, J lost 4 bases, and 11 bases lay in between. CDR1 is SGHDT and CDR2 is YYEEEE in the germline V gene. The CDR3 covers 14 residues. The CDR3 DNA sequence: TGTGCCAGCAGCTTGATACAGGGATCCTATGGCTACACCTTC. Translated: CASSLIQGSYGYTF. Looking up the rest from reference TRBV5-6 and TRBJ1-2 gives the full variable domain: DAGVTQSPTHLIKTRGQQVTLRCSPKSGHDTVSWYQQALGQGPQFIFQYYEEEERQRGNFPDRFSGHQFPNYSSELNVNALLLGDSALYLCASSLIQGSYGYTFGSGTRLTVV.

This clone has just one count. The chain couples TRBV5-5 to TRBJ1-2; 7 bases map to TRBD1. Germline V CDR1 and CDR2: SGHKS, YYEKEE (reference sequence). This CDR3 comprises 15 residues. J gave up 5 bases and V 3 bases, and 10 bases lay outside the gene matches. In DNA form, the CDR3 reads TGTGCCAGCAGCTCTAGCCCGGGACAGCTATATGGCTACACCTTC. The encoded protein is CASSSSPGQLYGYTF.

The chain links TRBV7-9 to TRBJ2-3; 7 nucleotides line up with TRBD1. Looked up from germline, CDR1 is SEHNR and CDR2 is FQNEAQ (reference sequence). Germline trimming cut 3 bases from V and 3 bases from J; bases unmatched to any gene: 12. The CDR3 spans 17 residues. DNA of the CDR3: TGTGCCAGCAGCTTCTTCCGCGTGCTCAGGGGGACAGATACGCAGTATTTT. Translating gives CASSFFRVLRGTDTQYF.

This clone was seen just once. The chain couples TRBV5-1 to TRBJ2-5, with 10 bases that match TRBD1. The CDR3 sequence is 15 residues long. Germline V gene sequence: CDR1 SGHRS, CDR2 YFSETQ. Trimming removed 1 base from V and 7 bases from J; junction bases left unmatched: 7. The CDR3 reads CASSLPGQGGWTQYF. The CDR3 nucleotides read TGCGCCAGCAGCTTGCCAGGACAGGGGGGATGGACCCAGTACTTC.

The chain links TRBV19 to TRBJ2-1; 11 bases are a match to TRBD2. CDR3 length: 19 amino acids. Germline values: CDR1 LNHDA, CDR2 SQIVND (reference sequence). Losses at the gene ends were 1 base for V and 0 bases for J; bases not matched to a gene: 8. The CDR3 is CASSIALAGAASSYNEQFF. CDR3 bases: TGTGCCAGTAGTATAGCACTAGCGGGGGCGGCGAGCTCCTACAATGAGCAGTTCTTC.

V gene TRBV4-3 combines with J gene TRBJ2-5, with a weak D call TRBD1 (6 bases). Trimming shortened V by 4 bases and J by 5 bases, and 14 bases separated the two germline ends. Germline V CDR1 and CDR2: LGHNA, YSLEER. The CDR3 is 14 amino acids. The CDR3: CASSLNHRDETQYF. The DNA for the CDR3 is TGCGCCAGCAGCCTAAATCACAGGGACGAGACCCAGTACTTC.

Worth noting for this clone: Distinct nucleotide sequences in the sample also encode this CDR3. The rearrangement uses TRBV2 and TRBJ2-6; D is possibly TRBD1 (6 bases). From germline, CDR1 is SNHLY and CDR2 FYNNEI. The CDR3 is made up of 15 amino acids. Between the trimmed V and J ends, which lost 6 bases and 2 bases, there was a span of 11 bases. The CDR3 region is CASSGNRAGANVLTF. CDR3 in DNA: TGTGCCAGCAGCGGGAACAGGGCTGGGGCCAACGTCCTGACTTTC.

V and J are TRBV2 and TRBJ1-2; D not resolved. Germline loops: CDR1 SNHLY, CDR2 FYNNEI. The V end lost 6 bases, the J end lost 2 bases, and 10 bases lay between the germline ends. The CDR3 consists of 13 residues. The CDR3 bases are TGTGCCAGCAGCGCTGACTGGAACTATGGCTACACCTTC. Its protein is CASSADWNYGYTF.